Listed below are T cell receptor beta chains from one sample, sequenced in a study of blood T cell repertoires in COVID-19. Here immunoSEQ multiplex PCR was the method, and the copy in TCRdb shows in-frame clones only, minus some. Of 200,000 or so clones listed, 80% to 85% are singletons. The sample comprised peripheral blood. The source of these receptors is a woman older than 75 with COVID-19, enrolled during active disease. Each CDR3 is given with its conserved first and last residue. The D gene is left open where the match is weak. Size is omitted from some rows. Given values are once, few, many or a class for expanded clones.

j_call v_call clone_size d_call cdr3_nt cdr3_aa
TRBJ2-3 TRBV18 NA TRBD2 TGTGCCAGCTTAGAGGACGGGAGGGATACGCAGTATTTT CASLEDGRDTQYF
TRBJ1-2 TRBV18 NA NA TGTGCCAGCTCAGGGCTGGAGGTCAGAGCTAACTATGGCTACACCTTC CASSGLEVRANYGYTF
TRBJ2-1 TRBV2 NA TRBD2 TGTGCCAGCAGTGTTCAGCGGGGGGCCAATGAGCAGTTCTTC CASSVQRGANEQFF
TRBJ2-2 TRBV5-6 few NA TGTGCCAGCACCCTGAGCCGGGAGAACACCGGGGAGCTGTTTTTT CASTLSRENTGELFF
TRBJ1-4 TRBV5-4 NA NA TGTGCCAGCAGCTTTGCGGGCAGAACTAATGAAAAACTGTTTTTT CASSFAGRTNEKLFF
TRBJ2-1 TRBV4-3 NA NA TGCGCCAGCAGCCTCAACTTCCCCCCCTCCTACAATGAGCAGTTCTTC CASSLNFPPSYNEQFF
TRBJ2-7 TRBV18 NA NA TGTGCCAGCTCACCACCGGGCTCAGGAAACTACGAGCAGTACTTC CASSPPGSGNYEQYF
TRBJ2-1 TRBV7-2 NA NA TGTGCCAGCAGCTTAACCAGTCCCTACAATGAGCAGTTCTTC CASSLTSPYNEQFF
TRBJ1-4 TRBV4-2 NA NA TGTGCCAGCAGCCAAGATATAGGGGCGGCTAATGAAAAACTGTTTTTT CASSQDIGAANEKLFF
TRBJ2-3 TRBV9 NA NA TGTGCCAGCGGGGGGGGGCCGTTGGATACGCAGTATTTT CASGGGPLDTQYF
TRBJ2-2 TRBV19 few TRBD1 TGTGCCAGTAGTATAGAACAGGGGAAGGTCGGGGAGCTGTTTTTT CASSIEQGKVGELFF
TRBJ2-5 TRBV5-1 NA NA TGCGCCAGCAGCTCCTCTGGGGGGGGGCCTAGAGAGACCCAGTACTTC CASSSSGGGPRETQYF
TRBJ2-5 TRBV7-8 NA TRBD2 TGTGCCAGCAGCCCCAGGGAGGGAGAGACCCAGTACTTC CASSPREGETQYF
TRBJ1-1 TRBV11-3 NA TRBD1 TGTGCCAGCAGCCGACAGGGGAACACTGAAGCTTTCTTT CASSRQGNTEAFF
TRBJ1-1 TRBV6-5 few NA TGTGCCAGCAGTTACCCCGGGAGGGGAGCTTTCTTT CASSYPGRGAFF
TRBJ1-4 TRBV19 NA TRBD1 TGTGCCAGCTCCGACAGGGTGGCCCTGAATGAAAAACTGTTTTTT CASSDRVALNEKLFF
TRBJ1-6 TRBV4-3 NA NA TGCGCCAGCAGCCAAGATCGGGGAGACGGCCATAATTCACCCCTCCACTTT CASSQDRGDGHNSPLHF
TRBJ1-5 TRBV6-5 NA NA TGTGCCAGCCTGACAGGCAGCAATCAGCCCCAGCATTTT CASLTGSNQPQHF
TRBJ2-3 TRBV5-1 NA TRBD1 TGCGCCAGCAGCTCGGGACGGACAGGGGGCACAGATACGCAGTATTTT CASSSGRTGGTDTQYF
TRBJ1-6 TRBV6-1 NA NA TGTGCCAGCAGTGAGAGGTCGGGTCTATCCCTCCACTTT CASSERSGLSLHF
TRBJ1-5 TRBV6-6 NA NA TGTGCCAGCAGTTTCACTTCAGGGGATCAGCCCCAGCATTTT CASSFTSGDQPQHF
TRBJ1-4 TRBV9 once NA TGTGCCAGCAGCTCTTTAGGGGGGGATTCCGAAAAACTGTTTTTT CASSSLGGDSEKLFF
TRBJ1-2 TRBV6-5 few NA TGTGCCAGCACCCAAAGCCGGGGGGCAAACTATGGCTACACCTTC CASTQSRGANYGYTF
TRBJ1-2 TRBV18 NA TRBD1 TGTGCCAGCTCCCCCCCGGGACAGGGAAAGGATGGCTACACCTTC CASSPPGQGKDGYTF
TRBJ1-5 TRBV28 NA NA TGTGCCAGCAGTACAGGGTTCGGGAATCAGCCCCAGCATTTT CASSTGFGNQPQHF
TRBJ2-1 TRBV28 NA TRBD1 TGTGCCAGCAGGATACCGGGACAGCGATACAATGAGCAGTTCTTC CASRIPGQRYNEQFF
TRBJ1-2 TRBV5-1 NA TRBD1 TGCGCCAGCACCCAGACAGGGAGCTATGGCTACACCTTC CASTQTGSYGYTF
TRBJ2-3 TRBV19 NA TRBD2 TGTGCCAGTAGTCTCCGACTAGCGGGGGGGCCGACAGATACGCAGTATTTT CASSLRLAGGPTDTQYF
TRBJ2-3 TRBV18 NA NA TGTGCCAGCTCACCGCCTTCTAGCGGCACAGATACGCAGTATTTT CASSPPSSGTDTQYF
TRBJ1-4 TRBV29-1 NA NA TGCAGCGTTGATGGGCAGGGTGAAGAAAAACTGTTTTTT CSVDGQGEEKLFF
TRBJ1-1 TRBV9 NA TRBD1 TGTGCCAGCAGCCTTAGGACAGGGTTGAACACTGAAGCTTTCTTT CASSLRTGLNTEAFF
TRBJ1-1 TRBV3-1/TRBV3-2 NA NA TGTGCCAGCAGCCAAGTTGGAGGGAACACTGAAGCTTTCTTT CASSQVGGNTEAFF
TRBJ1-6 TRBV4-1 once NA TGCGCCAGCAGCCAAGCGGTCCAGGGCCCAAATTCACCCCTCCACTTT CASSQAVQGPNSPLHF
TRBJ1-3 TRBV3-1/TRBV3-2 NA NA TGTGCCAGCAGCCACGAAGCGGTCTCTGGAAACACCATATATTTT CASSHEAVSGNTIYF
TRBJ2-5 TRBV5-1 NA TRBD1 TGCGCCAGCAGCGGCCGGGACAGGGGCCAAGAGACCCAGTACTTC CASSGRDRGQETQYF
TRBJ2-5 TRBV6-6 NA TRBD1 TGTGCCAGCAGAGGACAGGTAGTTGAGACCCAGTACTTC CASRGQVVETQYF
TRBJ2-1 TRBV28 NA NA TGTGCCAGCACTCTCAACACAGGGCGGCCCAATGAGCAGTTCTTC CASTLNTGRPNEQFF